A single sample gave rise to the 6 T cell receptor beta chains below, sequenced in a study of patients and donors after allogeneic stem cell transplantation. From the RT-PCR reads, TCRdb called clonotypes with MiXCR, one entry per CDR3 protein. This table has roughly 200,000 distinct CDR3 sequences, around 41% appearing once. The sequenced sample consisted of blood, either unsorted or a sorted T cell fraction (not recorded which). These receptors all come from a human donor who was either an allogeneic HSCT recipient or a stem cell or donor lymphocyte infusion donor (not recorded which). It is not recorded whose cells these are; they may come from a transplant donor.

The genes are TRBV12-3 or TRBV12-4 and TRBJ2-5; D is uncertain. Trimming pared 2 bases from V and 5 bases from J, leaving 9 bases between. CDR3 length equals 13 residues. The DNA of the CDR3 is TGTGCCAGCAGTTTAATCCAGGTGGAGACCCAGTACTTC. This codes for CASSLIQVETQYF.

The chain recombines TRBV5-8 with TRBJ1-4; no reliable D call. V was clipped by 2 bases and J by 8 bases, with 10 bases between them. The length of the CDR3 is 13 residues. The germline V gene has CDR1 SGHTS and CDR2 YDEGEE. The CDR3 region is CASSLGRREKLFF. For the CDR3, the DNA is TGTGCCAGCAGCTTAGGTCGCAGGGAAAAACTGTTTTTT.

There are a few counts of this clonotype. This sequence joins TRBV2 and TRBJ1-6; D uncertain. Germline assignment: CDR1 SNHLY and CDR2 FYNNEI. CDR3 size: 12 residues. With 6 bases removed from V and 11 bases from J, the gap between germline ends came to 11 bases. The CDR3 DNA is TGTGCCAGCAGACGGCCTGAGGCACCCCTCCACTTT. Residues: CASRRPEAPLHF.

The chain recombines TRBV29-1 with TRBJ1-1; the D gene is possibly TRBD1 (6 bases). V lost 6 bases and J 1 base, leaving 15 bases between the germline ends. The length of the CDR3 is 14 residues. Germline lookup yields CDR1 SQVTM and CDR2 ANQGSEA. CDR3 coding DNA: TGCAGCGTGTCAGGGGAATGGGGGAACACTGAAGCTTTCTTT. Protein: CSVSGEWGNTEAFF.

The chain carries TRBV3-1 and TRBJ2-2; D not resolved. Germline lookup yields CDR1 LGHDT and CDR2 YNNKEL (reference sequence). This CDR3 comprises 16 residues. V lost 2 bases and J 6 bases, leaving 16 bases between the germline ends. The CDR3 protein is CASSQPLETWPGELFF. The CDR3 DNA is TGTGCCAGCAGCCAACCACTCGAAACATGGCCCGGGGAGCTGTTTTTT.

In this sample, this clonotype turned up many times. CDR3: CAWSRDRINEQFF. In DNA, the CDR3 is TGTGCCTGGAGTCGGGACAGGATAAATGAGCAGTTCTTC. This chain joins TRBV30 and TRBJ2-1; 8 bases line up with TRBD1. Germline CDR1 GTSNPN, CDR2 SVGIG (reference sequence). Trimming at V came to 2 bases and at J to 7 bases, leaving 4 bases not matched to a gene. CDR3 length: 13 amino acids.